This T cell receptor beta chain was captured in a study of blood T cell repertoires in COVID-19. Study details: The analysed material was cDNA or gDNA that came from T cells, B-cell-depleted T cells, or PBMCs.

V lost 7 bases and J lost 1, with 16 bases in between. Germline lookup yields CDR1 MDHEN and CDR2 SYDVKM. The CDR3 consists of 15 residues. This table comes from immunoSEQ multiplex PCR, and its TCRdb copy is limited to in-frame clones, with some not included. Counted here are around 140,000 clones, around four fifths occurring once; the ten biggest clones make up about 1.6%. This rearrangement joins TRBV28 to TRBJ1-2; a possible D gene is TRBD1 (6 bases). The sequence was collected from a human donor in a cohort sampled during active COVID-19. Material for sequencing was peripheral blood. The CDR3 DNA follows: TGTGCCAGCACCCTGGGGGGGGCGCGTAACTATGGCTACACCTTC. Residues: CASTLGGARNYGYTF.